Described below is a single TCR beta chain sequence and its context. Its antigen is undetermined. This entry comes from a study of cytomegalovirus exposure and HLA in healthy donors. Researchers ran the PCR with 60 Vbeta and 13 Jbeta primers. Clones were read by immunoSEQ multiplex PCR, and TCRdb kept only the in-frame ones, dropping some. This sample has about 170,000 clones, with roughly four fifths found just once. Study-level findings and limits: Sequencing likely generated an artifact that appeared as a cluster of highly shared sequence variants. Rare TCR sequences predominated, though certain public TCRs were found in many donors. There were some V segments, including TRBV6-2 and TRBV6-3, excluded as indistinguishable. Most TCR beta V segments were productive about 87% or about 30% of the time in an earlier analysis.

V lost 5 bases, J lost 5 bases, and 15 bases lay in between. CDR1 and CDR2 from the germline V gene are SEHNR and FQNEAQ (reference sequence). CDR3 length: 14 amino acids. The receptor comes from a female donor in good health and CMV-seronegative. The sample taken for sequencing was PBMCs. V is TRBV7-9 and J is TRBJ2-5; D possibly corresponds to TRBD1 (6 bases). CDR3 bases: TGTGCCAGCAGCCAAGGTGGGGGCGCGGAGACCCAGTACTTC. This encodes CASSQGGGAETQYF.